A single sample is the source of the 9 T cell receptor beta chains below, sequenced in a study of cytomegalovirus exposure and HLA in healthy donors. Both 60 Vbeta primers and 13 Jbeta primers went into the PCR. The protocol was immunoSEQ multiplex PCR, while the TCRdb copy is restricted to in-frame clones and leaves out a portion. Its listing shows 200,000 to 250,000 clones. The sequencing input was PBMCs. Source of these receptors: a woman aged 25 to 39 in good health and CMV-seropositive.

The CDR3 DNA sequence: TGTGCCAGCTCACCACGTCAGGGTTACAATGAGCAGTTCTTC. Protein sequence: CASSPRQGYNEQFF. The V gene is TRBV18, the J gene TRBJ2-1, with D possibly TRBD1 on 5 matching bases. The length of the CDR3 is 14 residues. CDR1 KGHSH and CDR2 LQKENI come from the germline V gene. The V end lost 1 base, the J end lost 4 bases, and 8 bases lay between the germline ends.

CDR3 in DNA: TGCGCCAGCAGCTTCGCACAGGGTAGCACACACAATGAGCAGTTCTTC. Amino acids: CASSFAQGSTHNEQFF. The gene calls are TRBV5-1 and TRBJ2-1; the D gene is possibly TRBD1 (6 bases). CDR3 size: 16 residues. Trimming stripped 2 bases from V and 5 bases from J, with 17 bases between. Germline assignment: CDR1 SGHRS and CDR2 YFSETQ.

The V gene is TRBV2, the J gene TRBJ2-1; D might be TRBD1 (6 bases). V lost 5 bases to trimming and J lost 3 bases, with 8 bases between them. CDR1 SNHLY and CDR2 FYNNEI come from the germline V gene. The CDR3 extends over 13 amino acids. The CDR3 bases are TGTGCCAGCAGTTCGGACAGCTACAATGAGCAGTTCTTC. Protein: CASSSDSYNEQFF.

The chain couples TRBV4-3 to TRBJ2-7; TRBD2 aligns across 8 bases. V was clipped by 2 bases and J by 6 bases; unmatched bases: 12. The CDR3 has 16 residues. Germline CDR1 reads LGHNA; CDR2 reads YSLEER. The CDR3: CASSQWVGRALGEQYF. DNA of the CDR3: TGCGCCAGCAGCCAATGGGTCGGGAGGGCCTTAGGCGAGCAGTACTTC.

The CDR3 protein is CASRRAGATDTQYF. The CDR3 bases are TGTGCCAGCCGTCGGGCGGGGGCCACAGATACGCAGTATTTT. The chain couples TRBV9 to TRBJ2-3, with D perhaps matching TRBD2 (7 bases). Germline V gene data show CDR1 as SGDLS and CDR2 as YYNGEE. The CDR3 spans 14 residues. Trimming cost V 7 bases and J 2 bases, with 14 bases left between them. Combining the CDR3 with reference TRBV9 and TRBJ2-3 gives the whole variable domain DSGVTQTPKHLITATGQRVTLRCSPRSGDLSVYWYQQSLDQGLQFLIQYYNGEERAKGNILERFSAQQFPDLHSELNLSSLELGDSALYFCASRRAGATDTQYFGPGTRLTVL.

V and J are TRBV4-1 and TRBJ1-1; D is uncertain. The CDR3 is made up of 15 amino acids. The germline V and J ends were trimmed by 4 bases and 1 base, with 13 bases remaining between them. Germline lookup yields CDR1 MGHRA and CDR2 YSYEKL. In DNA form, the CDR3 reads TGCGCCAGCAGCCTACCGGGAATACGGAACACTGAAGCTTTCTTT. The encoded protein is CASSLPGIRNTEAFF.

The rearrangement joins TRBV6-1 to TRBJ2-7, with 9 bases aligning to TRBD2. The germline CDR1 and CDR2 sequences are MNHNS and SASEGT. This CDR3 has 14 residues. V was pared by 7 bases and J by 7 bases, with 11 bases of the junction left unmatched. CDR3 region: CASTREGLAFEQYF. The CDR3 coding sequence is TGTGCCAGCACCCGCGAGGGACTAGCATTTGAGCAGTACTTC.

The genes are TRBV6-5 and TRBJ2-7, with 8 bases fitting TRBD1. Looked up from germline, CDR1 is MNHEY and CDR2 is SVGAGI. This CDR3 contains 15 residues. The junction had 11 bases not matched to a gene; V was cut back by 4 bases and J by 6 bases. In nucleotides, the CDR3 is TGTGCCAGCAGTTCTACAGGGGGACAGGCGTTCGAGCAGTACTTC. Protein: CASSSTGGQAFEQYF.

The V call is TRBV29-1, the J call TRBJ2-7, with 9 bases aligning to TRBD2. J was trimmed by 5 bases and V by 7 bases; bases with no gene match: 9. The CDR3 spans 13 residues. Germline CDR1 and CDR2: SQVTM and ANQGSEA. The CDR3 DNA reads as TGCAGCGCAGCCATCGGACTAGCGCACGAGCAGTACTTC. Amino acid sequence: CSAAIGLAHEQYF.